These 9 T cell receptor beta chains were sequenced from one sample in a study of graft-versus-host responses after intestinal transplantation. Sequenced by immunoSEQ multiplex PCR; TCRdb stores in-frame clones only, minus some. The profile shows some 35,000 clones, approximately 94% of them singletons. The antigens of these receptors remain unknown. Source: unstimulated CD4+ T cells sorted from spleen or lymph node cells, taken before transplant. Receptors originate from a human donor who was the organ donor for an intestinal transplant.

Written as DNA, the CDR3 is TGCGCCAGCAGCCAGCGGGGGGGCGATACGCAGTATTTT. It is translated as CASSQRGGDTQYF. This sequence joins TRBV4-3 and TRBJ2-3, with 9 bases identical to TRBD2. CDR1 and CDR2 (germline): LGHNA, YSLEER. This CDR3 has 13 residues. V shed 3 bases, J shed 6 bases, and the junction held 1 base outside the gene matches.

Here the CDR3 DNA reads TGTGCCAGCAAGGGTGGGGGGGGACCCTTCTCCTACGAGCAGTACTTC. This sequence encodes CASKGGGGPFSYEQYF. This rearrangement joins TRBV28 to TRBJ2-7; 7 nucleotides agree with TRBD2. V lost 7 bases and J lost 0; bases outside the gene matches: 12. CDR1 and CDR2 from the germline V gene are MDHEN and SYDVKM. The CDR3 length is 16 residues.

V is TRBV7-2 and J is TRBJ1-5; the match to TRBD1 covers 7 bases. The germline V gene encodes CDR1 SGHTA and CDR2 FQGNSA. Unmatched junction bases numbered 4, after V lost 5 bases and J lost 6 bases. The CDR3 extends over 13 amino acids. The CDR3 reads CASSIDRVQPQHF. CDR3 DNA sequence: TGTGCCAGCAGCATAGACAGGGTTCAGCCCCAGCATTTT.

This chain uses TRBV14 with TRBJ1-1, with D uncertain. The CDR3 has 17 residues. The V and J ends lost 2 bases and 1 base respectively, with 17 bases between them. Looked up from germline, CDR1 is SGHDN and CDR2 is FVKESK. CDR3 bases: TGTGCCAGCAGCCAACATATACCCGCCCGTCCGAACACTGAAGCTTTCTTT. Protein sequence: CASSQHIPARPNTEAFF.

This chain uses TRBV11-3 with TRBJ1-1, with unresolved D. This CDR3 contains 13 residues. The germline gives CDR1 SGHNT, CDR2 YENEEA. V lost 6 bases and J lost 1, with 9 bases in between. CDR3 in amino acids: CASSSRQNTEAFF. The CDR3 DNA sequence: TGTGCCAGCAGTTCCAGACAGAACACTGAAGCTTTCTTT.

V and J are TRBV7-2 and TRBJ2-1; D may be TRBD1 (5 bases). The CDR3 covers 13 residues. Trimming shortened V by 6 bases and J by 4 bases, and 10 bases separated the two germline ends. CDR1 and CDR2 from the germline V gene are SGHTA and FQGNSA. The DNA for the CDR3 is TGTGCCAGCAGACAGGACGGTTACAATGAGCAGTTCTTC. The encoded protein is CASRQDGYNEQFF.

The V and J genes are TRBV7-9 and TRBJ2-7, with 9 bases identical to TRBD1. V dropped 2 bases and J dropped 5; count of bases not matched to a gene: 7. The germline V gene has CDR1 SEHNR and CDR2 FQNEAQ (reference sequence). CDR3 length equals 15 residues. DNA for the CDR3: TGTGCCAGCAGCTTAACTACAGGACAGGGGAACGAGCAGTACTTC. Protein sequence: CASSLTTGQGNEQYF.

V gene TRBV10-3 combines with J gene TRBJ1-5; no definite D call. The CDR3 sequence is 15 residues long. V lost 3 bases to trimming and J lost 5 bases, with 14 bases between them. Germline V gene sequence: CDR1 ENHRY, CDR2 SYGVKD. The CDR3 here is CAISDLGRSDQPQHF. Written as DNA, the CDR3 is TGTGCCATCAGTGATCTTGGACGGAGTGATCAGCCCCAGCATTTT.

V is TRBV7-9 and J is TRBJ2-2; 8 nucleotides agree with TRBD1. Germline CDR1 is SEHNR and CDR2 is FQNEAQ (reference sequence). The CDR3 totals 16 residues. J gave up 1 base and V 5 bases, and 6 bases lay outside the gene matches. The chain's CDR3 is CASSETGVRNTGELFF. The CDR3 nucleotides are TGTGCCAGCAGCGAGACAGGGGTTAGGAACACCGGGGAGCTGTTTTTT.